This T cell receptor (beta chain) was documented in a study of cytomegalovirus exposure and HLA in healthy donors. Trimming removed 3 bases from V and 1 base from J, with 11 bases in between. CDR1 is SGHRS and CDR2 is YFSETQ in the germline V gene. The CDR3 contains 14 residues. The PCR ran on 60 Vbeta and 13 Jbeta primers. Clones were read by immunoSEQ multiplex PCR, and TCRdb kept only the in-frame ones, dropping some. Of under 150,000 clones listed, roughly 70% are singletons. Only a few counts were recorded for this clone. Specimen: PBMCs. The source of this sequence is a woman aged 35 to 49 in good health and CMV-seropositive. This chain joins TRBV5-1 and TRBJ2-7; tentatively, D is TRBD1 (6 bases). CDR3 DNA sequence: TGCGCCAGCAGCTGGGACAATCCGTCCTACGAGCAGTACTTC. Translated: CASSWDNPSYEQYF.